Below are 23 T cell receptor beta chains sequenced from a single sample in a study of T cell changes during pregnancy in multiple sclerosis. Repertoires were generated with immunoSEQ multiplex PCR, while TCRdb's copy carries only in-frame clones and drops some. The table has 75,000 to 95,000 clones, 75% to 95% seen once; the top ten hold around 1.7%. The sample consisted of peripheral blood, taken in the first trimester of pregnancy. Source of these receptors: a female donor in good health, enrolled as a control in a pregnancy study.

This clone has a single count. The chain links TRBV6-5 to TRBJ1-6, with 9 bases lining up with TRBD1. CDR1 MNHEY and CDR2 SVGAGI come from the germline V gene. J was trimmed by 8 bases and V by 6 bases; bases with no gene match: 8. The CDR3 totals 15 residues. The CDR3 DNA reads TGTGCCAGCAGACCCACAGGGGGCCCTTATTCACCCCTCCACTTT. The encoded protein is CASRPTGGPYSPLHF.

The rearrangement uses TRBV27 and TRBJ1-1, with D possibly TRBD1 on 6 matching bases. The CDR3 length is 13 residues. V was trimmed by 5 bases and J by 7 bases, leaving 14 bases between them. Germline CDR1 reads MNHEY; CDR2 reads SMNVEV (reference sequence). The CDR3 DNA sequence: TGTGCCAGCAGTCTGACAGGTACCCATGAAGCTTTCTTT. Amino acid sequence: CASSLTGTHEAFF.

This clone was counted a single time. The chain has TRBV4-3 and TRBJ2-1, with 7 bases fitting TRBD2. Trimming cost V 0 bases and J 2 bases; bases outside gene matches: 4. The length of the CDR3 is 16 residues. From germline, CDR1 is LGHNA and CDR2 YSLEER. CDR3 residues: CASSQDRAGAYNEQFF. The CDR3 DNA sequence: TGCGCCAGCAGCCAAGATAGGGCGGGGGCCTACAATGAGCAGTTCTTC.

V usage is TRBV7-2 and J usage is TRBJ1-2; 9 bases map to TRBD1. Trimming removed 1 base from V and 6 bases from J; junction bases left unmatched: 6. The CDR3 has 15 residues. CDR1 is SGHTA, CDR2 FQGNSA, per germline. The CDR3 sequence: CASSLVGTGQHGYTF. The CDR3 DNA reads TGTGCCAGCAGCTTAGTAGGGACAGGGCAACATGGCTACACCTTC.

The chain is built from TRBV10-3 and TRBJ2-7; 7 positions match TRBD1. This CDR3 spans 14 amino acids. The V and J ends lost 6 bases and 1 base, in that order; junction bases with no gene match: 6. Germline CDR1 reads ENHRY; CDR2 reads SYGVKD. The CDR3: CAISDRVRSYEQYF. The CDR3 coding sequence is TGTGCCATCAGCGACAGGGTGAGGTCCTACGAGCAGTACTTC.

V is TRBV15 and J is TRBJ2-1; 12 nucleotides align to TRBD2. The CDR3 has 15 residues. J gave up 5 bases and V 5 bases, and 4 bases lay outside the gene matches. Germline-derived CDR1 and CDR2 are LNHNV and YYDKDF (reference sequence). The CDR3 here is CATSSRLAGDNEQFF. DNA for the CDR3: TGTGCCACCAGCTCACGACTAGCGGGGGACAATGAGCAGTTCTTC.

There are a few counts of this clone. This chain uses TRBV9 with TRBJ2-1; D is ambiguous. In germline, CDR1 is SGDLS, CDR2 YYNGEE. The CDR3 spans 14 residues. Trimming pared 2 bases from V and 1 base from J, leaving 7 bases between. The CDR3 is CASSVSGSYNEQFF. For the CDR3, the DNA is TGTGCCAGCAGCGTTTCGGGTTCCTACAATGAGCAGTTCTTC.

This clone was observed a single time. CDR3 DNA: TGTGCCAGCTCACCCTTCGGGAGTTTGGGGTCCGGCAATCAGCCCCAGCATTTT. This gives the protein CASSPFGSLGSGNQPQHF. This sequence joins TRBV18 and TRBJ1-5; D is unclear. The CDR3 is 18 amino acids. Trimming removed 3 bases at V and 2 bases at J, with 20 bases between. CDR1 is KGHSH and CDR2 is LQKENI in the germline V gene.

The genes are TRBV4-1 and TRBJ1-2, with 8 nucleotides matching TRBD1. This CDR3 region has 15 residues. V gave up 3 bases and J gave up 0 bases; unmatched junction bases: 3. The V gene's germline CDR1 is MGHRA and CDR2 YSYEKL. CDR3 protein: CASSQTGVANYGYTF. The CDR3 DNA reads TGCGCCAGCAGCCAGACAGGGGTGGCTAACTATGGCTACACCTTC.

V usage is TRBV5-6 and J usage is TRBJ2-2; TRBD2 aligns across 12 bases. Per germline, CDR1 SGHDT and CDR2 YYEEEE. V trimming: 5 bases; J trimming: 6 bases; junction bases outside the gene matches: 11. This CDR3 region has 17 residues. CDR3 in DNA: TGTGCCAGCAGGGGGAGGACTAGCGGGAATATGGCCGGGGAGCTGTTTTTT. Translating gives CASRGRTSGNMAGELFF.

This clone was detected a few times. The rearrangement joins TRBV5-1 to TRBJ2-7; D possibly corresponds to TRBD1 (6 bases). Germline V gene lookup returns CDR1 SGHRS and CDR2 YFSETQ. V gave up 4 bases and J gave up 2 bases, with 10 bases separating them. CDR3 length equals 13 residues. As DNA, the CDR3 is TGCGCCAGCAGCCGGGACATACCCTACGAGCAGTACTTC. It encodes CASSRDIPYEQYF.

The genes are TRBV7-9 and TRBJ2-5, with a tentative D call TRBD2 (5 bases). This CDR3 is 17 amino acids long. V lost 3 bases and J lost 2, with 19 bases in between. The V gene's germline CDR1 is SEHNR and CDR2 FQNEAQ (reference sequence). The CDR3 nucleotides are TGTGCCAGCAGCTTCACACCTACGGACTTAAGGCAAGAGACCCAGTACTTC. Translated, it gives CASSFTPTDLRQETQYF.

The CDR3 coding sequence is TGTGCCAGCAGTACCCCGGGATCAACTGGGGCCAACGTCCTGACTTTC. Protein: CASSTPGSTGANVLTF. The V and J genes are TRBV28 and TRBJ2-6; a weak D match, TRBD2 (5 bases). The ends were cut back, 5 bases at V and 2 bases at J, with 13 bases in the middle. Germline CDR1 and CDR2: MDHEN and SYDVKM. This CDR3 has 16 amino acids.

The V gene is TRBV4-3, the J gene TRBJ2-7, with 8 bases that match TRBD2. Germline trimming cut 0 bases from V and 2 bases from J; bases unmatched to any gene: 3. Germline V gene lookup returns CDR1 LGHNA and CDR2 YSLEER. The CDR3 has 15 residues. The CDR3: CASSQEAGETYEQYF. The CDR3 DNA reads TGCGCCAGCAGCCAAGAAGCGGGGGAGACCTACGAGCAGTACTTC.

The chain carries TRBV9 and TRBJ2-1, with D possibly matching TRBD2 (5 bases). The V end was cut by 4 bases, the J end by 5 bases, with 13 bases between. Germline CDR1 and CDR2: SGDLS and YYNGEE. The CDR3 runs 14 residues. The DNA for the CDR3 is TGTGCCAGCAGCTATCCTGACTACGACAATGAGCAGTTCTTC. Amino acids: CASSYPDYDNEQFF.

The chain couples TRBV28 to TRBJ1-1; a weak D match, TRBD1 (6 bases). Germline-derived CDR1 and CDR2 are MDHEN and SYDVKM. The CDR3 is 16 residues long. With 5 bases removed from V and 1 base from J, the gap between germline ends came to 17 bases. This CDR3 is CASSPHPGQTNTEAFF. CDR3 sequence (DNA): TGTGCCAGCAGTCCTCACCCCGGACAGACGAACACTGAAGCTTTCTTT.

This chain joins TRBV7-2 and TRBJ2-1; TRBD1 agrees at 10 bases. Germline V gene sequence: CDR1 SGHTA, CDR2 FQGNSA. With 1 base clipped from V and 5 bases from J, the junction kept 5 bases outside the gene matches. CDR3 length: 16 residues. CDR3 residues: CASSLVLTGGNNEQFF. CDR3 sequence (DNA): TGTGCCAGCAGCTTAGTTCTGACAGGGGGCAACAATGAGCAGTTCTTC.

V and J are TRBV10-2 and TRBJ1-2; D not certain. The CDR3 is made up of 11 amino acids. The ends were cut back, 5 bases at V and 3 bases at J, with 4 bases in the middle. Germline V gene lookup returns CDR1 WSHSY and CDR2 SAAADI. The CDR3 reads CASSSDYGYTF. DNA of the CDR3: TGCGCCAGCAGTTCAGACTATGGCTACACCTTC.

The chain recombines TRBV6-5 with TRBJ1-1; tentative D call: TRBD1 (6 bases). The germline V gene has CDR1 MNHEY and CDR2 SVGAGI. V shed 7 bases and J shed 4 bases, with 13 bases lying between them. The CDR3 extends over 13 amino acids. For the CDR3, the DNA is TGTGCCAGCATAAGAGGGGGAAGCACTGAAGCTTTCTTT. The encoded protein is CASIRGGSTEAFF.

This clone has only one observation. CDR3 sequence (DNA): TGTGCCTGGAGTGTAAGGGGCCACCTTTACGAGCAGTACTTC. Translation gives CAWSVRGHLYEQYF. This chain links TRBV30 with TRBJ2-7; a possible D gene is TRBD1 (5 bases). There are 14 residues in the CDR3. The V gene lost 0 bases and the J gene lost 4 bases, with 13 bases spanning the gap. CDR1 and CDR2 from the germline V gene are GTSNPN and SVGIG (reference sequence).

This clone has only a few counts. The chain couples TRBV12-5 to TRBJ1-1; D is possibly TRBD1 (5 bases). This CDR3 is 17 amino acids long. V gave up 1 base and J gave up 1 base, with 16 bases separating them. Germline CDR1 and CDR2: LGHNT and FRNRAP. The chain's CDR3 is CASGLADGGRGNTEAFF. CDR3 DNA sequence: TGTGCTAGTGGTTTGGCTGATGGGGGGAGAGGGAACACTGAAGCTTTCTTT. Full variable domain (remainder filled in from reference TRBV12-5 and TRBJ1-1): DARVTQTPRHKVTEMGQEVTMRCQPILGHNTVFWYRQTMMQGLELLAYFRNRAPLDDSGMPKDRFSAEMPDATLATLKIQPSEPRDSAVYFCASGLADGGRGNTEAFFGQGTRLTVV.

The chain recombines TRBV7-8 with TRBJ2-1; perhaps TRBD2 as D (6 bases). In germline, CDR1 is SGHVS, CDR2 FQNEAQ. The CDR3 contains 17 residues. Trimming cost V 5 bases and J 2 bases, with 19 bases left between them. CDR3 region: CASSRRGSGRPYNEQFF. In DNA, the CDR3 is TGTGCCAGCAGCCGCCGGGGGAGCGGCAGGCCCTACAATGAGCAGTTCTTC. The complete variable domain, with remaining parts taken from reference TRBV7-8 and TRBJ2-1, reads GAGVSQSPRYKVAKRGQDVALRCDPISGHVSLFWYQQALGQGPEFLTYFQNEAQLDKSGLPSDRFFAERPEGSVSTLKIQRTQQEDSAVYLCASSRRGSGRPYNEQFFGPGTRLTVL.

V and J are TRBV4-3 and TRBJ1-4, with 9 bases lining up with TRBD1. CDR3 length: 15 residues. From germline, CDR1 is LGHNA and CDR2 YSLEER. V trimming: 0 bases; J trimming: 6 bases; junction bases outside the gene matches: 2. The chain's CDR3 is CASSQEWTGDEKLFF. DNA for the CDR3: TGCGCCAGCAGCCAAGAGTGGACAGGGGATGAAAAACTGTTTTTT.